Detailed here is one T cell receptor beta chain. Its antigen is currently unknown. V lost 6 bases and J 8 bases, leaving 5 bases between the germline ends. CDR3 length: 11 residues. Germline CDR1 MDHEN, CDR2 SYDVKM. Method: immunoSEQ multiplex PCR; TCRdb's copy keeps in-frame clones and lacks some. The sample contains some 180,000 clones, 90% to 95% of which appear only once. The sample originates from a study of T cell responses to AZD1222 COVID-19 vaccine. Study results and limitations: Per reports, nearly half of all spike-specific TCRs target regions that are unmutated in variants.

This receptor was obtained from an adult who received the MenACWY meningococcal vaccine as a control. The V call is TRBV28, the J call TRBJ1-6; D uncertain. Sequences were derived from peripheral blood, sampled 28 days after the second dose of the MenACWY control vaccine. CDR3 region: CASSNYSPLHF. In DNA, the CDR3 is TGTGCCAGCAGCAACTATTCACCCCTCCACTTT.